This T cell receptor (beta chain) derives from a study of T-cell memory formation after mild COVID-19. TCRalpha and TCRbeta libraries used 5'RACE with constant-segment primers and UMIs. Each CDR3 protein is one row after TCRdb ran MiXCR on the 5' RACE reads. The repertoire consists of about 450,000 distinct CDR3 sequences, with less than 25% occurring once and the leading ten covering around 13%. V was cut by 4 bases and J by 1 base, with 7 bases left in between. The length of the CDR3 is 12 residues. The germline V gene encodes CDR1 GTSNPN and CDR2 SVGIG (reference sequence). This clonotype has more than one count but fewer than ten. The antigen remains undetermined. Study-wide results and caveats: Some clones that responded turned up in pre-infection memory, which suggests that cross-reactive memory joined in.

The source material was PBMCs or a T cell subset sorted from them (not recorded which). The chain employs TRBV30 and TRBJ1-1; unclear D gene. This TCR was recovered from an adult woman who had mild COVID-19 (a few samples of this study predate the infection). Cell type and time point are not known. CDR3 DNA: TGTGCCTGGAACCGGGGGAACACTGAAGCTTTCTTT. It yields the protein CAWNRGNTEAFF.